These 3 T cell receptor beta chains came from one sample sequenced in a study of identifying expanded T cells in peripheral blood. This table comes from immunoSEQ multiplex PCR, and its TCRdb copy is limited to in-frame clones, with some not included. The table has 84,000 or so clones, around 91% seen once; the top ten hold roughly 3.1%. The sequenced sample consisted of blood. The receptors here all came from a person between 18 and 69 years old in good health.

The CDR3 DNA sequence: TGCGCCAGCAGCCAGGGACAGGGGCTGCTACGGTCTGGAAACACCATATATTTT. It specifies CASSQGQGLLRSGNTIYF. The chain links TRBV4-3 to TRBJ1-3; 10 bases are shared with TRBD1. The CDR3 totals 18 residues. Trimming cost V 3 bases and J 1 base; bases outside gene matches: 9. Germline V gene data show CDR1 as LGHNA and CDR2 as YSLEER.

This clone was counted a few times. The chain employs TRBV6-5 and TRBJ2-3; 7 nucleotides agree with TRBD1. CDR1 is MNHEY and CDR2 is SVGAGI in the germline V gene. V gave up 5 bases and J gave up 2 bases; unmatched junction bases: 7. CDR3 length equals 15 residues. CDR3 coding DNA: TGTGCCAGCAGTCCCTCCGGGACAGACACAGATACGCAGTATTTT. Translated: CASSPSGTDTDTQYF.

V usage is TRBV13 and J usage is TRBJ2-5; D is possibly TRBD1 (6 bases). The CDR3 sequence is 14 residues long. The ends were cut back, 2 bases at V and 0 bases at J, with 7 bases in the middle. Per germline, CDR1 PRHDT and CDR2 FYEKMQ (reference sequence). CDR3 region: CASSLQGYQETQYF. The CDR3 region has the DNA TGTGCCAGCAGCTTACAGGGGTACCAAGAGACCCAGTACTTC.